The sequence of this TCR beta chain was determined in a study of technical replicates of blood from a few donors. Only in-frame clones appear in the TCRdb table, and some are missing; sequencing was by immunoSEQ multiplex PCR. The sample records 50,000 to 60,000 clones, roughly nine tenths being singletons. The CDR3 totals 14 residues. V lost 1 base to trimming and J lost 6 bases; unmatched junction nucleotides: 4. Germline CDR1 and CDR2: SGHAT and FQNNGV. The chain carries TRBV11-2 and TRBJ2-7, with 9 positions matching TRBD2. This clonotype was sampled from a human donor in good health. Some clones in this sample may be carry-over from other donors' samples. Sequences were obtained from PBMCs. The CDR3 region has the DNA TGTGCCAGCAGCTTAGCCCTAGCGGGAAGCGAGCAGTACTTC. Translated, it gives CASSLALAGSEQYF.